A single T cell receptor beta chain is shown here with its context. The data derive from a study of beta chain features in type 1 diabetes. The entirety of the isolated RNA underwent reverse transcription, so expressed TCRB transcripts were sequenced. TCRdb's copy holds only in-frame clones and misses some; the assay was immunoSEQ multiplex PCR. The sample consists of under 450,000 clones, approximately 15% of them appearing once. V shed 2 bases, J shed 7 bases, and the junction held 19 bases outside the gene matches. The CDR3 contains 20 residues. Germline V gene sequence: CDR1 PRHDT, CDR2 FYEKMQ (reference sequence).

Material for sequencing was naive CD4+ T cells from blood. This clonotype was sampled from a young man in good health. This chain joins TRBV13 and TRBJ2-1, with 11 bases aligning to TRBD2. The CDR3 coding sequence is TGTGCCAGCAGCTTATACCTGACTAGCGGGATCGCATTTAGGGGGAATGAGCAGTTCTTC. Its protein product is CASSLYLTSGIAFRGNEQFF.